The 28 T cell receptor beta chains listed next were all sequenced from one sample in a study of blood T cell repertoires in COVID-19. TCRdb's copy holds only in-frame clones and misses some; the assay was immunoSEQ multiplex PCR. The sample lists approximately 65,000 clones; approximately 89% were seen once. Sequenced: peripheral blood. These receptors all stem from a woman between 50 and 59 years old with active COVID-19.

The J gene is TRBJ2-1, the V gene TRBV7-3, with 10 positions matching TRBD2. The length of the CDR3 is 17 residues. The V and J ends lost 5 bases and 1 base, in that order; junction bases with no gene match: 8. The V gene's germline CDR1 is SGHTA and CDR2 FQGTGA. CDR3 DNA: TGTGCCAGCAGCCTGGGTGGGGGACTAGCGTCCTACAATGAGCAGTTCTTC. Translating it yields CASSLGGGLASYNEQFF.

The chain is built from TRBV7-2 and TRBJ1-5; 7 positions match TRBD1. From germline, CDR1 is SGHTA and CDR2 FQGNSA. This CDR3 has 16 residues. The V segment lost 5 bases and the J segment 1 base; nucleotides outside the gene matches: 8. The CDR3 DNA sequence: TGTGCCAGCAGCAAACAGGGGATCTTGAGCAATCAGCCCCAGCATTTT. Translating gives CASSKQGILSNQPQHF.

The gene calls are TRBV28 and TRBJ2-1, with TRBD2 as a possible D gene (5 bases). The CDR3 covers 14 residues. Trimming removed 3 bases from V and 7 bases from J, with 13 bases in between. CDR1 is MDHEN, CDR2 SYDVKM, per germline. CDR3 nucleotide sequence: TGTGCCAGCAGTTTGCCTGGGAGTGAAAATGAGCAGTTCTTC. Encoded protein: CASSLPGSENEQFF. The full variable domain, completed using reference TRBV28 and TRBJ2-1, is DVKVTQSSRYLVKRTGEKVFLECVQDMDHENMFWYRQDPGLGLRLIYFSYDVKMKEKGDIPEGYSVSREKKERFSLILESASTNQTSMYLCASSLPGSENEQFFGPGTRLTVL.

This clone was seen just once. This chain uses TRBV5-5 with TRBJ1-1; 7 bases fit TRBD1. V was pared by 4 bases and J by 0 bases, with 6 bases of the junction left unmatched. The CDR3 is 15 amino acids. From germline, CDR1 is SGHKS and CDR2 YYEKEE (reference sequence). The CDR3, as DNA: TGTGCCAGCAGCCAGACAGGGTCCATGAACACTGAAGCTTTCTTT. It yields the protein CASSQTGSMNTEAFF.

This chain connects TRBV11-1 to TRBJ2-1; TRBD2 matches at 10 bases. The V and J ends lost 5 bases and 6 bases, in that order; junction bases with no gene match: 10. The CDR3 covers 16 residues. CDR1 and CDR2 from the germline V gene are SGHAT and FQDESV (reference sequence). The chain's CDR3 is CASSPRDSGRSNEQFF. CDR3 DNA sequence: TGTGCCAGCAGCCCCCGGGATAGCGGGAGGTCCAATGAGCAGTTCTTC.

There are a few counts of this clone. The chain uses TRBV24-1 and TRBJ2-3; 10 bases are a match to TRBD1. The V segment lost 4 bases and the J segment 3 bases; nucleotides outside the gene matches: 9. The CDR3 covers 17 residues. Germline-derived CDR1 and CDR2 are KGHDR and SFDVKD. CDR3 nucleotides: TGTGCCACCAGTGAAGATAGGACAGGGGGACTGACAGATACGCAGTATTTT. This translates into CATSEDRTGGLTDTQYF.

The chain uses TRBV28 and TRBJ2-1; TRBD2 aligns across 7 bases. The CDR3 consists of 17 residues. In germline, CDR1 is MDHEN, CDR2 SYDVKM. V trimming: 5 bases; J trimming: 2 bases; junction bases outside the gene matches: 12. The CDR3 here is CASSQNAGANTYNEQFF. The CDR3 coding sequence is TGTGCCAGCAGTCAAAATGCGGGAGCCAACACCTACAATGAGCAGTTCTTC. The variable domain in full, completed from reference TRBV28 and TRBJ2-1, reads DVKVTQSSRYLVKRTGEKVFLECVQDMDHENMFWYRQDPGLGLRLIYFSYDVKMKEKGDIPEGYSVSREKKERFSLILESASTNQTSMYLCASSQNAGANTYNEQFFGPGTRLTVL.

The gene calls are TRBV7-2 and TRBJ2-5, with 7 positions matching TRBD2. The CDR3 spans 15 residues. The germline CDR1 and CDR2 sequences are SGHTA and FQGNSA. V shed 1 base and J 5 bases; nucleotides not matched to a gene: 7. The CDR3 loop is CASSLGGGRGETQYF. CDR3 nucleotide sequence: TGTGCCAGCAGCTTAGGAGGTGGGAGGGGCGAGACCCAGTACTTC.

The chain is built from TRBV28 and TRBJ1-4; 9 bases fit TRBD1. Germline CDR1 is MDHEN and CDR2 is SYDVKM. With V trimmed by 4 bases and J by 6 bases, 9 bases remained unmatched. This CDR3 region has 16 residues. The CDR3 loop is CASSSGDREGDEKLFF. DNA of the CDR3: TGTGCCAGCAGTTCCGGGGACAGGGAGGGGGATGAAAAACTGTTTTTT.

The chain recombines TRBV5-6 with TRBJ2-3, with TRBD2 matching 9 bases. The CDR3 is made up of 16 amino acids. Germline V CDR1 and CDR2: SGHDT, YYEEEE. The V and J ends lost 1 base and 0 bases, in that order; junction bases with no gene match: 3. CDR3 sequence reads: CASSLRAGGSTDTQYF. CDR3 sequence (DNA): TGTGCCAGCAGCTTGCGAGCGGGAGGAAGCACAGATACGCAGTATTTT.

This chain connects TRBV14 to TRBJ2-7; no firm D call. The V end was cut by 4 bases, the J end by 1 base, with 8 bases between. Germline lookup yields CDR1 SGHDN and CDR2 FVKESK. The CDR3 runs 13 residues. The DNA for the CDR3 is TGTGCCAGCAGCCCAAGCGTGTCCTACGAGCAGTACTTC. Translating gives CASSPSVSYEQYF. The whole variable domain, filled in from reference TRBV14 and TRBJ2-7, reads EAGVTQFPSHSVIEKGQTVTLRCDPISGHDNLYWYRRVMGKEIKFLLHFVKESKQDESGMPNNRFLAERTGGTYSTLKVQPAELEDSGVYFCASSPSVSYEQYFGPGTRLTVT.

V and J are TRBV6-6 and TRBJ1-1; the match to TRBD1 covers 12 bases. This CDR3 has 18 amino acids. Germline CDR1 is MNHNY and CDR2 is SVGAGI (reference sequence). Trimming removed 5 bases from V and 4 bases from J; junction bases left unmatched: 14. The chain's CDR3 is CASSLRGQGAFIGTEAFF. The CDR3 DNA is TGTGCCAGCAGTCTGAGGGGACAGGGGGCGTTTATTGGCACTGAAGCTTTCTTT.

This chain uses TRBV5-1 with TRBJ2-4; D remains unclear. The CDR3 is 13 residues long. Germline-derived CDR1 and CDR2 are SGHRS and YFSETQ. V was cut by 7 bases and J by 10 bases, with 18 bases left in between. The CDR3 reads CASHEGTPRIQYF. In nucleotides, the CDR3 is TGCGCCAGCCATGAAGGCACCCCGAGGATTCAGTACTTC.

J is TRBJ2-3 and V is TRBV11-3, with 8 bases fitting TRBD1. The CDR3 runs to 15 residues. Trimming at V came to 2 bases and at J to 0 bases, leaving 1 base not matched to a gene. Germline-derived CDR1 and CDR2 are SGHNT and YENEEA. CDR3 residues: CASSLTGGSTDTQYF. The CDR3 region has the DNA TGTGCCAGCAGCTTAACAGGGGGGAGCACAGATACGCAGTATTTT.

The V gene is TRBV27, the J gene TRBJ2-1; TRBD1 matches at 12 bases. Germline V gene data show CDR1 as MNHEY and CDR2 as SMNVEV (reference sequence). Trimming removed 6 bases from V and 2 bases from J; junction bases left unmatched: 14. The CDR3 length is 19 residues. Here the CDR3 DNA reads TGTGCCAGCAGCCTCCGTGGGACAGGGGGCGCGCTGCCCTACAATGAGCAGTTCTTC. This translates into CASSLRGTGGALPYNEQFF.

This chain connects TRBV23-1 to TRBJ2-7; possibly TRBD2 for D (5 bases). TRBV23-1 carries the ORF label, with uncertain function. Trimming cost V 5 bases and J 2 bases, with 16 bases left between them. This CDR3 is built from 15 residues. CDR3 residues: CASSSIRRTAYEQYF. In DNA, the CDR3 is TGCGCCAGCAGTTCAATACGACGGACTGCCTACGAGCAGTACTTC.

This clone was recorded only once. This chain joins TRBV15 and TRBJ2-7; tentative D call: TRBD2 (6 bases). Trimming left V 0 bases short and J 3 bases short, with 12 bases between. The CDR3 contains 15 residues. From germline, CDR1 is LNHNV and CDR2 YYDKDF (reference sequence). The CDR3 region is CATSRDWTTYYEQYF. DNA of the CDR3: TGTGCCACCAGCAGAGACTGGACTACCTACTACGAGCAGTACTTC.

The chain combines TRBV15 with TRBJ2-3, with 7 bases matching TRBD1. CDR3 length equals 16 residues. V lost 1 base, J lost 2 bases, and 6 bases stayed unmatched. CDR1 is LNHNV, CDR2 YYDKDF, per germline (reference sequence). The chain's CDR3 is CATSRGVGTVTDTQYF. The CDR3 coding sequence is TGTGCCACCAGCAGAGGAGTTGGGACAGTCACAGATACGCAGTATTTT.

CDR3 sequence reads: CASSQTVGREGTQYF. DNA of the CDR3: TGCGCCAGCAGCCAAACCGTCGGTCGGGAGGGGACCCAGTACTTC. V is TRBV4-1 and J is TRBJ2-5, with TRBD2 identical over 8 bases. The trim removed 2 bases at V and 7 bases at J, leaving 9 bases unmatched. The CDR3 consists of 15 residues. The germline V gene has CDR1 MGHRA and CDR2 YSYEKL.

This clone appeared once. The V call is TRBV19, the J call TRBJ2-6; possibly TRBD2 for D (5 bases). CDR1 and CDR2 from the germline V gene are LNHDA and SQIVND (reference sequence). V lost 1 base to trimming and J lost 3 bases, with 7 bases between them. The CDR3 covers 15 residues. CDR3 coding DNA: TGTGCCAGTAGTATAGTCGGGGTTGGGGCCAACGTCCTGACTTTC. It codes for CASSIVGVGANVLTF.

In nucleotides, the CDR3 is TGTGCCAGCAGTTTAGCCCCATTAGGAGGCACCGGGGAGCTGTTTTTT. It encodes CASSLAPLGGTGELFF. V and J are TRBV28 and TRBJ2-2, with D perhaps TRBD2 (5 bases). V was cut by 2 bases and J by 4 bases, with 14 bases left in between. Looked up from germline, CDR1 is MDHEN and CDR2 is SYDVKM. The CDR3 runs 16 residues.

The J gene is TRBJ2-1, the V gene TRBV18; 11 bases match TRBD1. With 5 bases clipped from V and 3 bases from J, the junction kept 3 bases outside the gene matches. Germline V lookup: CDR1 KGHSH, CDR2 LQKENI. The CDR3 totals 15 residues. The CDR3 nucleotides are TGTGCCAGCTCAGCCGGGACAGGGGGCTACAATGAGCAGTTCTTC. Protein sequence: CASSAGTGGYNEQFF.

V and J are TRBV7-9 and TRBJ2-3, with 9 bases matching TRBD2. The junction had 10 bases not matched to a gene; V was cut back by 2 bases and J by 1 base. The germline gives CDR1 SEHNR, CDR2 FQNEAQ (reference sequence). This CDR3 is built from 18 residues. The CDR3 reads CASSLHYSTSGRTDTQYF. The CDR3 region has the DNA TGTGCCAGCAGCTTACACTATTCGACTAGCGGCCGCACAGATACGCAGTATTTT. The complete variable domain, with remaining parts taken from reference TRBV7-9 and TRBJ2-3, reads DTGVSQNPRHKITKRGQNVTFRCDPISEHNRLYWYRQTLGQGPEFLTYFQNEAQLEKSRLLSDRFSAERPKGSFSTLEIQRTEQGDSAMYLCASSLHYSTSGRTDTQYFGPGTRLTVL.

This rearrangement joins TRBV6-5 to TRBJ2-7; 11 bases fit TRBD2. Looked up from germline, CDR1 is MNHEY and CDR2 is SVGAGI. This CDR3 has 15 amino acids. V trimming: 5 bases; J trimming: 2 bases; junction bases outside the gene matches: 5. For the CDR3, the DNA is TGTGCCAGCAGTCCCGAACTAGCGGGGGCCTACGAGCAGTACTTC. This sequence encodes CASSPELAGAYEQYF.

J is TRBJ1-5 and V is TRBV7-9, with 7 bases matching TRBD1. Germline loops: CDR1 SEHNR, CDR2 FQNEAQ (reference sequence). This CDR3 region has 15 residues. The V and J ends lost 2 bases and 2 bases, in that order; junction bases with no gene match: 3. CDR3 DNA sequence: TGTGCCAGCAGCTTAACAGGGGTGGGCAATCAGCCCCAGCATTTT. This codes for CASSLTGVGNQPQHF.

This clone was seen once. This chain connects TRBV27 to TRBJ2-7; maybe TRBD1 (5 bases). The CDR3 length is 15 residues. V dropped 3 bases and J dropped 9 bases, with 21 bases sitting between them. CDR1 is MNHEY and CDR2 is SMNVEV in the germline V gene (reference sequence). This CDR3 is CASSFYDQGPLGQYF. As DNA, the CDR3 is TGTGCCAGCAGTTTCTACGACCAGGGCCCTTTGGGGCAGTACTTC.

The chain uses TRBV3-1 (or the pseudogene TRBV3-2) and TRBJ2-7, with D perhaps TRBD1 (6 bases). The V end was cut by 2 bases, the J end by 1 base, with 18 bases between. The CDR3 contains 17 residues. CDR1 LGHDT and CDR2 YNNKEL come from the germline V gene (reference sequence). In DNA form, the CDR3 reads TGTGCCAGCAGCCAATTCATGGGGGCCAAGGGGTCCTACGAGCAGTACTTC. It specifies CASSQFMGAKGSYEQYF.

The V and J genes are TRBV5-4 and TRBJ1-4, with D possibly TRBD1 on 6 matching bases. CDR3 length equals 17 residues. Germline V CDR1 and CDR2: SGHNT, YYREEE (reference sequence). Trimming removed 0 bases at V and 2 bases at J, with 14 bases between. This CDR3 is CASSLANRDQTNEKLFF. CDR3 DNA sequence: TGTGCCAGCAGCTTGGCTAACAGGGATCAGACTAATGAAAAACTGTTTTTT.